This TCR beta chain was captured in a study of blood T cell repertoires in COVID-19. The data were produced by immunoSEQ multiplex PCR, yet TCRdb's version contains in-frame clones alone and is incomplete. The sample includes about 160,000 clones, 80% of them seen just once. About this clone: Other DNA sequences in the sample encode the same CDR3.

Germline V gene sequence: CDR1 SGHTA, CDR2 FQGNSA. With 3 bases removed from V and 2 bases from J, the gap between germline ends came to 9 bases. The length of the CDR3 is 14 residues. The receptor's source is a woman in her fifties or sixties who had recovered from COVID-19. The chain recombines TRBV7-2 with TRBJ2-3; no reliable D call. Sequencing was performed on PBMCs or T cells enriched from blood (not recorded which). The CDR3 is CASSFKAFTDTQYF. CDR3 bases: TGTGCCAGCAGCTTTAAAGCTTTCACAGATACGCAGTATTTT.